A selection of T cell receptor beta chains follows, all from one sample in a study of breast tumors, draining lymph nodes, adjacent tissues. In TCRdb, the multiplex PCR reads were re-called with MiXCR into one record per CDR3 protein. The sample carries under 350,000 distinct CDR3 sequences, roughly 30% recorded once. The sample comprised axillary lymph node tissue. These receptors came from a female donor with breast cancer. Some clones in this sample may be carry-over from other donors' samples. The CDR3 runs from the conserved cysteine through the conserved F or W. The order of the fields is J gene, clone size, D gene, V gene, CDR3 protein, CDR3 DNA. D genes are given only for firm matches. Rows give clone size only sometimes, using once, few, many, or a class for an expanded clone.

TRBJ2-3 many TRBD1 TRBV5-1 CASSLARGTDTQYF TGTGCCAGCAGCTTGGCCAGGGGGACAGATACGCAGTATTTT
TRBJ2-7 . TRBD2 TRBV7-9 CASSPRTSGYEQYF TGTGCCAGCAGCCCCCGGACTAGCGGTTACGAGCAGTACTTC
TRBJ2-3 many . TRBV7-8 CASRLSTDTQYF TGTGCCAGCAGACTTAGCACAGATACGCAGTATTTT
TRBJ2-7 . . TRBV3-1 CASSQSRGSSYEQYF TGTGCCAGCAGCCAATCCAGGGGAAGCTCCTACGAGCAGTACTTC
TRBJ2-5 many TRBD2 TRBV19 CASSMGGPVAETQYF TGTGCCAGTAGTATGGGAGGGCCCGTGGCAGAGACCCAGTACTTC
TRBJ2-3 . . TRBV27 CASSPSGDTQYF TGTGCCAGCAGTCCCTCCGGAGATACGCAGTATTTT
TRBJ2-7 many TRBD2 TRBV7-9 CASSLVAGGMEEQYF TGTGCCAGCAGCTTAGTGGCGGGGGGGATGGAGGAGCAGTACTTC
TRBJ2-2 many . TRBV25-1 CASSGIFAGITNTGELFF TGTGCCAGCAGTGGGATTTTCGCCGGGATAACGAACACCGGGGAGCTGTTTTTT
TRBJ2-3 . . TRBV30 CAWRDYAGGTQYF TGTGCCTGGAGGGACTACGCAGGGGGTACGCAGTATTTT
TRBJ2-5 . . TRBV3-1 CASSQDFRAGEETQYF TGTGCCAGCAGCCAAGATTTCCGGGCAGGGGAAGAGACCCAGTACTTC
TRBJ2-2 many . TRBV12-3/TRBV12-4 CASSSPGWSAGTGELFF TGTGCCAGCAGTTCCCCCGGTTGGAGTGCAGGCACCGGGGAGCTGTTTTTT
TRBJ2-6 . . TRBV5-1 CASSLMGTGANVLTF TGCGCCAGCAGCTTAATGGGGACTGGGGCCAACGTCCTGACTTTC
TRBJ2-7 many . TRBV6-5 CASKTGFTAYEQYF TGTGCCAGCAAAACAGGGTTCACCGCCTACGAGCAGTACTTC
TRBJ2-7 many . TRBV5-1 CASGPGIYEQYF TGCGCCAGCGGGCCCGGGATCTACGAGCAGTACTTC
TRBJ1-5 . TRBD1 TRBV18 CASSERQGFNQPQHF TGTGCCAGCTCCGAGAGACAGGGGTTCAATCAGCCCCAGCATTTT
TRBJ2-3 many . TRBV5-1 CASSFLRGTDTQYF TGCGCCAGCAGCTTCTTGAGGGGCACAGATACGCAGTATTTT
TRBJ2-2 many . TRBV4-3 CASSHDPVRGRNTGELFF TGCGCCAGCAGCCACGACCCAGTTAGGGGGAGGAACACCGGGGAGCTGTTTTTT
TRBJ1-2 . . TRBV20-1 CSARDPRQPANYGYTF TGCAGTGCTAGAGACCCCCGACAGCCCGCTAACTATGGCTACACCTTT
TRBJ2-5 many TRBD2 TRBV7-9 CASSLDTGLGAGETQYF TGTGCCAGCAGCTTAGATACGGGACTAGGGGCGGGCGAGACCCAGTACTTC
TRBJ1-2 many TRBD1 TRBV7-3 CASSPGDRSHYGYTF TGTGCCAGCAGCCCCGGGGACAGATCGCACTATGGCTACACCTTC
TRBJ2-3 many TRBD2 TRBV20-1 CSARVASGKTDTQYF TGCAGTGCTAGAGTGGCTAGCGGGAAGACAGATACGCAGTATTTT
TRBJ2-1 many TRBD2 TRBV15 CATSRDGGGLVISEQFF TGTGCCACCAGCAGAGATGGGGGAGGACTAGTTATCAGTGAGCAGTTCTTC
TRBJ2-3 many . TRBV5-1 CASSIGGPANTDTQYF TGCGCCAGCAGCATTGGAGGCCCCGCAAACACAGATACGCAGTATTTT
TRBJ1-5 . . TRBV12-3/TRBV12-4 CASSRLVDEQYFGPGSNQPQHF .
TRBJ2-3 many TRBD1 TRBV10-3 CAIRPGTGGTDTQYF TGTGCCATCAGACCCGGGACAGGGGGGACAGATACGCAGTATTTT
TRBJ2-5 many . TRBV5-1 CASGGGQTQYF TGCGCCAGCGGCGGAGGTCAGACCCAGTACTTC
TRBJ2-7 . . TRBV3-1 CASSQDSGLAGYEQYF TGTGCCAGCAGCCAAGATAGTGGGCTAGCAGGCTACGAGCAGTACTTC
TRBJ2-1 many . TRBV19 CASSIALYNEQFF TGTGCCAGTAGTATAGCGCTATACAATGAGCAGTTCTTC
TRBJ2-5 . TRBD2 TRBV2 CATKGLAGVGETQYF TGTGCCACCAAGGGACTAGCGGGAGTAGGAGAGACCCAGTACTTC
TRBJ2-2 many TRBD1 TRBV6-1 CASNYRGGNTGELFF TGTGCCAGCAACTACAGGGGCGGCAACACCGGGGAGCTGTTTTTT
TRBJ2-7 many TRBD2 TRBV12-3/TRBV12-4 CASVGLAGGTYEQYF TGTGCCAGCGTTGGACTAGCGGGAGGGACCTACGAGCAGTACTTC
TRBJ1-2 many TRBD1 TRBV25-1 CASSVQGRIGYTF TGTGCCAGCAGTGTACAGGGGCGCATTGGCTACACCTTC
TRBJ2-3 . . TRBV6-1 CASSPRLGDTRYF TGTGCCAGCAGTCCCCGCTTGGGAGATACGCGGTATTTT
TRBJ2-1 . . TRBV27 CASSNLEGGKNNEQFF TGTGCCAGCAGTAACCTAGAGGGAGGAAAAAACAATGAGCAGTTCTTC
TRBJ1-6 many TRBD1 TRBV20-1 CSAPYRGNSPLHF TGCAGTGCTCCTTACAGGGGTAATTCACCCCTCCACTTT
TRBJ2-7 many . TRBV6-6 CASSHNRDKGLYEQYF TGTGCCAGCAGTCACAACCGGGACAAAGGGCTCTACGAGCAGTACTTC
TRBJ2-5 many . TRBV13 CASSFRPRETQYF TGTGCCAGCAGCTTTCGACCCAGAGAGACCCAGTACTTC
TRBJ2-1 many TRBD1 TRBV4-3 CASSHQDRVGYNEQFF TGCGCCAGCAGCCATCAGGACAGGGTGGGTTACAATGAGCAGTTCTTC
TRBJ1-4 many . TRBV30 CAWSAGLTNEKLFF TGTGCCTGGAGTGCGGGACTGACGAATGAAAAACTGTTTTTT
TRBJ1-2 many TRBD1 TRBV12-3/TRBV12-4 CASRMGQDYGYTF TGTGCCAGCAGAATGGGACAGGACTATGGCTACACCTTC
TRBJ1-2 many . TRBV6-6 CASSKGRDRNYGYTF TGTGCCAGCAGTAAGGGGCGGGACCGGAACTATGGCTACACCTTC
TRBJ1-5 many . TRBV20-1 CSARVPNQPQHF TGCAGTGCTAGAGTGCCCAATCAGCCCCAGCATTTT
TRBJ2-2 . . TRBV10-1 CASTGTSGELFF TGCGCCAGTACCGGGACCTCCGGGGAGCTGTTTTTT
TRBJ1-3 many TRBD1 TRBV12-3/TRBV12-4 CASNKQGGRNTIYF TGTGCCAGCAATAAACAGGGGGGAAGAAACACCATATATTTT
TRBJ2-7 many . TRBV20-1 CSAIATSTYEQYF TGCAGTGCCATCGCCACTAGCACCTACGAGCAGTACTTC
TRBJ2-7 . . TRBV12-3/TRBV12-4 CASSGQYHEQYF TGTGCCAGCAGTGGACAATACCACGAGCAGTACTTC
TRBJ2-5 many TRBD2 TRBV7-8 CASSRKVPTSGIQETQYF TGTGCCAGCAGCCGAAAAGTCCCAACTAGCGGTATACAAGAGACCCAGTACTTC
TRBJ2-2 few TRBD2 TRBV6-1 CASRQGGGRNTGELFF TGTGCCTCCCGACAAGGCGGGGGGCGGAACACCGGGGAGCTGTTTTTT
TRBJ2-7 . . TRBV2 CASSEDRGGARGPTYEQYF TGTGCCAGCAGTGAAGACCGAGGCGGTGCTAGAGGACCCACCTACGAGCAGTACTTC
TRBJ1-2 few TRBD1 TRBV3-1 CASRPDRGLDGYTF TGTGCCAGCAGACCGGACAGGGGGCTAGATGGCTACACCTTC
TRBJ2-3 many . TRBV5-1 CASSLTTFTDTQYF TGCGCCAGCAGCTTGACGACGTTCACAGATACGCAGTATTTT
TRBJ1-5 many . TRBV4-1 CASSQEGGFQPQHF TGCGCCAGCAGCCAAGAGGGGGGATTTCAGCCCCAGCATTTT
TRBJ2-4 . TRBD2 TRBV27 CASSNAGTSYF TGTGCCAGCAGCAACGCCGGGACTAGCTATTTC